A selection of T cell receptor beta chains follows, all from one sample in a study of T cells in Graves' hyperthyroidism and ophthalmopathy. TCRdb fed the multiplex PCR reads into MiXCR, producing one record per CDR3 protein. The sample carries about 500,000 distinct CDR3 sequences, 16% recorded once. Input material: blood. All receptors derive from a woman aged 25-40 years with Graves' ophthalmopathy. Each CDR3 is given with its conserved first and last residue. A D gene is named only where the DNA matches it firmly. The listing skips clone size in some rows; elsewhere it reads once, few, many or a size class.

CDR3nt: TGTGCCAGCAGCACCCAGGAAAACACTGAAGCTTTCTTT
CDR3aa: CASSTQENTEAFF
abundance: many
d_gene: NA
j_gene: TRBJ1-1
v_gene: TRBV7-3

CDR3nt: TGCAGTGCTGATACCGGTGAAAAACTGTTTTTT
CDR3aa: CSADTGEKLFF
abundance: many
d_gene: NA
j_gene: TRBJ1-4
v_gene: TRBV20-1

CDR3nt: TGCGCCAGCAGGACGGATCTGGGACAGTATGGCTACACCTTC
CDR3aa: CASRTDLGQYGYTF
abundance: few
d_gene: TRBD1
j_gene: TRBJ1-2
v_gene: TRBV5-1

CDR3nt: TGCGCCAGCAGCTTGATGAACAATGAGCAGTTCTTC
CDR3aa: CASSLMNNEQFF
abundance: many
d_gene: NA
j_gene: TRBJ2-1
v_gene: TRBV5-1

CDR3nt: TGTGCCAGCAGCCAACGCACACTCGGAGTCGATGAGCAGTTCTTC
CDR3aa: CASSQRTLGVDEQFF
abundance: few
d_gene: NA
j_gene: TRBJ2-1
v_gene: TRBV14

CDR3nt: TGTGCCAGCAGAGCCGGGACAGGGAACACTGAAGCTTTCTTT
CDR3aa: CASRAGTGNTEAFF
abundance: many
d_gene: TRBD1
j_gene: TRBJ1-1
v_gene: TRBV12-3/TRBV12-4

CDR3nt: TGTGCCAGCAGCTTGGCCGGTAGGGACAGGAACACCGGGGAGCTGTTTTTT
CDR3aa: CASSLAGRDRNTGELFF
abundance: few
d_gene: TRBD1
j_gene: TRBJ2-2
v_gene: TRBV5-4

CDR3nt: TGTGCCAGCAGCTCTCCGGGACAGGAGTACAATGAGCAGTTCTTC
CDR3aa: CASSSPGQEYNEQFF
abundance: once
d_gene: TRBD1
j_gene: TRBJ2-1
v_gene: TRBV7-3

CDR3nt: TGTGCCTGGATGAGCGAAAATAATTCACCCCTCCACTTT
CDR3aa: CAWMSENNSPLHF
abundance: few
d_gene: NA
j_gene: TRBJ1-6
v_gene: TRBV30

CDR3nt: TGTGCCAGCAGCCCACGGGACAGGGCGAGCGGCTACACCTTC
CDR3aa: CASSPRDRASGYTF
abundance: many
d_gene: TRBD1
j_gene: TRBJ1-2
v_gene: TRBV7-2

CDR3nt: TGTGCCAGCAGTGGGCAGGGCACCTACAATGAGCAGTTCTTC
CDR3aa: CASSGQGTYNEQFF
abundance: few
d_gene: NA
j_gene: TRBJ2-1
v_gene: TRBV27

CDR3nt: TGTGCCAGCAGCCGCGAGGGCAGGGGGACTGAAGCTTTCTTT
CDR3aa: CASSREGRGTEAFF
abundance: NA
d_gene: TRBD1
j_gene: TRBJ1-1
v_gene: TRBV7-3

CDR3nt: TGCGCCAGCAGTGAGTCGGGGGGTGGCTTGTTTTTT
CDR3aa: CASSESGGGLFF
abundance: few
d_gene: NA
j_gene: TRBJ1-4
v_gene: TRBV10-2

CDR3nt: TGCGCCAGCTCAGGGACAGGCGTCTATGGCTACACCTTC
CDR3aa: CASSGTGVYGYTF
abundance: few
d_gene: TRBD1
j_gene: TRBJ1-2
v_gene: TRBV5-1

CDR3nt: TGTGCCAGCAGGCGGGGCGCCTCTAGCACAGATACGCAGTATTTT
CDR3aa: CASRRGASSTDTQYF
abundance: many
d_gene: NA
j_gene: TRBJ2-3
v_gene: TRBV7-2

CDR3nt: TGTGCCAGCAGCCTTGATCAGGGGGGAGCTTTCTTT
CDR3aa: CASSLDQGGAFF
abundance: many
d_gene: TRBD1
j_gene: TRBJ1-1
v_gene: TRBV7-9

CDR3nt: TGTGCCAGCAGCTCACTGCGGGAGGCCTCTAGCACAGATACGCAGTATTTT
CDR3aa: CASSSLREASSTDTQYF
abundance: NA
d_gene: TRBD2
j_gene: TRBJ2-3
v_gene: TRBV5-6

CDR3nt: TGCAGTGCTAGAGATCTGGGGAACTATGGCTACACCTTC
CDR3aa: CSARDLGNYGYTF
abundance: NA
d_gene: NA
j_gene: TRBJ1-2
v_gene: TRBV20-1

CDR3nt: TGTGCCAGCAGTCAGACAGGGGCCGTAGGAGAGACCCAGTACTTC
CDR3aa: CASSQTGAVGETQYF
abundance: NA
d_gene: TRBD1
j_gene: TRBJ2-5
v_gene: TRBV7-3

CDR3nt: TGTGCCAGCAGCTTGCCCAGAGATGGGGAGACAGATACGCAGTATTTT
CDR3aa: CASSLPRDGETDTQYF
abundance: NA
d_gene: NA
j_gene: TRBJ2-3
v_gene: TRBV5-6

CDR3nt: TGTGCCAGCAGCTCCCTCCTGGTGACTAGCGGGAGTCGAAGGGTGCAGTTCTTC
CDR3aa: CASSSLLVTSGSRRVQFF
abundance: few
d_gene: TRBD2
j_gene: TRBJ2-1
v_gene: TRBV11-2

CDR3nt: TGTGCCAGCAGAGAGGAGGGCAGGACCCAGTACTTC
CDR3aa: CASREEGRTQYF
abundance: many
d_gene: NA
j_gene: TRBJ2-5
v_gene: TRBV2

CDR3nt: TGTGCCAGCAGTCCTACTGAGAGCTCCTACAATGAGCAGTTCTTC
CDR3aa: CASSPTESSYNEQFF
abundance: NA
d_gene: NA
j_gene: TRBJ2-1
v_gene: TRBV6-1

CDR3nt: TGTGCCAGCAGCTTAGCGCTAAGGGGAGTGGCTTTCTTT
CDR3aa: CASSLALRGVAFF
abundance: NA
d_gene: NA
j_gene: TRBJ1-1
v_gene: TRBV7-9

CDR3nt: TGTGCCAGCAGCATTAGCGGGAGACTAGATACGCAGTATTTT
CDR3aa: CASSISGRLDTQYF
abundance: NA
d_gene: TRBD2
j_gene: TRBJ2-3
v_gene: TRBV7-3

CDR3nt: TGTGCCAGCAGCCAAGATCAGGGACTGGAGGCGTTCTTC
CDR3aa: CASSQDQGLEAFF
abundance: NA
d_gene: NA
j_gene: TRBJ2-1
v_gene: TRBV4-2

CDR3nt: TGTGCCAGTAGCCGAGGGGAGATCGCGGATACGCAGTATTTT
CDR3aa: CASSRGEIADTQYF
abundance: NA
d_gene: NA
j_gene: TRBJ2-3
v_gene: TRBV19

CDR3nt: TGTGCCAGCAGGCCAGGGCGGTCGTCCTACGAGCAGTACTTC
CDR3aa: CASRPGRSSYEQYF
abundance: many
d_gene: NA
j_gene: TRBJ2-7
v_gene: TRBV2

CDR3nt: TGCAGCGTTGAAGGGGCAGGCCAAGAGACCCAGTACTTC
CDR3aa: CSVEGAGQETQYF
abundance: NA
d_gene: NA
j_gene: TRBJ2-5
v_gene: TRBV29-1